Shown below are 5 T cell receptor beta chains from a single sample sequenced in a study of cytomegalovirus exposure and HLA in healthy donors. PCR amplification relied on 60 Vbeta primers (plus 13 Jbeta primers). Profiled with immunoSEQ multiplex PCR; TCRdb holds only in-frame clones, not every one. The data show over 110,000 clones, 55% to 80% seen once. Sequenced input: PBMCs. The receptor source for this set is a woman aged 35 to 49 in good health and CMV-seronegative.

The V gene is TRBV7-6, the J gene TRBJ2-5, with D perhaps TRBD2 (6 bases). The CDR3 loop spans 15 amino acids. Trimming stripped 7 bases from V and 5 bases from J, with 20 bases between. Germline V gene data show CDR1 as SGHVS and CDR2 as FNYEAQ. CDR3 sequence: CASNPPGLRGETQYF. DNA of the CDR3: TGTGCCAGCAACCCCCCGGGGTTGCGGGGTGAGACCCAGTACTTC.

This clone was recorded only once. This chain uses TRBV15 with TRBJ1-2, with 9 bases that match TRBD1. The junction had 6 bases not matched to a gene; V was cut back by 2 bases and J by 8 bases. Germline V lookup: CDR1 LNHNV, CDR2 YYDKDF (reference sequence). The CDR3 contains 14 residues. The CDR3 sequence: CATSRPPDRGGYTF. CDR3 DNA sequence: TGTGCCACCAGCAGACCCCCGGACAGGGGCGGCTACACCTTC.

The rearrangement uses TRBV28 and TRBJ1-1; D is unclear. Per germline, CDR1 MDHEN and CDR2 SYDVKM. The CDR3 consists of 14 residues. Deletions cut 6 bases from V and 4 bases from J, with 15 bases between. DNA for the CDR3: TGTGCCAGCAGAAATCCAGCAGGTTTCACTGAAGCTTTCTTT. Amino acids: CASRNPAGFTEAFF.

The chain employs TRBV4-1 and TRBJ1-2; 7 bases align to TRBD1. Germline lookup yields CDR1 MGHRA and CDR2 YSYEKL. The CDR3 length is 15 residues. V lost 4 bases and J lost 2; bases outside the gene matches: 7. The CDR3 DNA sequence: TGCGCCAGCAGCCCCCGGGACAGCGACAACTATGGCTACACCTTC. Translating gives CASSPRDSDNYGYTF.

This clone was counted only a few times. CDR3 residues: CASSQFPGANYGYTF. In nucleotides, the CDR3 is TGCGCCAGCAGCCAATTTCCAGGGGCAAACTATGGCTACACCTTC. This chain joins TRBV4-3 and TRBJ1-2; the D gene is possibly TRBD1 (6 bases). CDR1 is LGHNA, CDR2 YSLEER, per germline. The CDR3 covers 15 residues. V was trimmed by 2 bases and J by 2 bases, leaving 12 bases between them.